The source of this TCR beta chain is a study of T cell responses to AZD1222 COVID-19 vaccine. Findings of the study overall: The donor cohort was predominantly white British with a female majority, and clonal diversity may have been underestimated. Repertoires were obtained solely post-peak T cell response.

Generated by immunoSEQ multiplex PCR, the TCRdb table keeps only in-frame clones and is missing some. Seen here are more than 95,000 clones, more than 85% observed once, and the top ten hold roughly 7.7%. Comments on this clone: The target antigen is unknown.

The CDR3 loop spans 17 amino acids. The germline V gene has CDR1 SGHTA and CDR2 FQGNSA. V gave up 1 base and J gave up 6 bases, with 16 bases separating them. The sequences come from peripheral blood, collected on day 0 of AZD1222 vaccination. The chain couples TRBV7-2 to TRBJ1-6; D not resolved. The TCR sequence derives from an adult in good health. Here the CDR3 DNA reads TGTGCCAGCAGCTTAGTCCCCCTAATGGGAGGTAATTCACCCCTCCACTTT. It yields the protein CASSLVPLMGGNSPLHF.